This T cell receptor beta chain was found in a study of graft-versus-host responses after intestinal transplantation. On this clone: The antigen is undetermined.

Broader study findings: Some GvH clones were seen earlier in gut or blood, suggesting intestinal origin.

The CDR3 sequence is 12 residues long. Trimming stripped 4 bases from V and 1 base from J, with 2 bases between. CDR1 is MGHRA, CDR2 YSYEKL, per germline. TCRdb's table, derived via immunoSEQ multiplex PCR, lists solely in-frame clones and lacks some. Of 24,000 or so clones listed, roughly four fifths are singletons. This TCR was sampled from a human donor who was the organ donor for an intestinal transplant. The sample here was unstimulated CD8+ T cells sorted from spleen or lymph node cells, taken before transplant. The rearrangement joins TRBV4-1 to TRBJ1-3; D unclear. As DNA, the CDR3 is TGCGCCAGCAGCCCTTCTGGAAACACCATATATTTT. This gives the protein CASSPSGNTIYF.